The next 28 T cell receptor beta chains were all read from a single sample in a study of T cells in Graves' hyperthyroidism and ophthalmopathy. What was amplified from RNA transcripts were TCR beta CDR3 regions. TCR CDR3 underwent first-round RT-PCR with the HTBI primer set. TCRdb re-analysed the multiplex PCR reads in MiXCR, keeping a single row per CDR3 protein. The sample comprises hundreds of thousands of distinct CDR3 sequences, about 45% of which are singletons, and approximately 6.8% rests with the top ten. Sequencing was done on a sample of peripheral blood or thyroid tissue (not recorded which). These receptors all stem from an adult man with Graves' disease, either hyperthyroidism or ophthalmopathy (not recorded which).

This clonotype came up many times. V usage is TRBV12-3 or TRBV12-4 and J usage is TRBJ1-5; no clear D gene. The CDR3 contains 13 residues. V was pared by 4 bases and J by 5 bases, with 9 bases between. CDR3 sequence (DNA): TGTGCCAGCAGTTCTAGGGTTTATCAGCCCCAGCATTTT. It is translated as CASSSRVYQPQHF.

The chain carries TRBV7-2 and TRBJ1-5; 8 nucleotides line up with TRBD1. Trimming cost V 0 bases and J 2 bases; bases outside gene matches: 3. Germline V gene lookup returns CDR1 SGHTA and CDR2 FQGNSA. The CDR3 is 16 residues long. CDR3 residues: CASSLAAGGGNQPQHF. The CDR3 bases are TGTGCCAGCAGCTTAGCGGCAGGGGGCGGCAATCAGCCCCAGCATTTT.

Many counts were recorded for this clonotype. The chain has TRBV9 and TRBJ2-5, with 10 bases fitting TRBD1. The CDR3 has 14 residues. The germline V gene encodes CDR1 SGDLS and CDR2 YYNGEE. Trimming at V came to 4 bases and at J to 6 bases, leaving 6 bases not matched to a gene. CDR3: CASSQAGQGKTQYF. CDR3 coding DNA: TGTGCCAGCAGCCAAGCGGGACAGGGGAAGACCCAGTACTTC.

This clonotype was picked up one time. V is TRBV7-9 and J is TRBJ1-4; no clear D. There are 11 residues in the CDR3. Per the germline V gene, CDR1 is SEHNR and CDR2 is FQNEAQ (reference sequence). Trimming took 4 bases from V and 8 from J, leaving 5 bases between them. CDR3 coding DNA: TGTGCCAGCAGCTCGCACGAAAAACTGTTTTTT. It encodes CASSSHEKLFF. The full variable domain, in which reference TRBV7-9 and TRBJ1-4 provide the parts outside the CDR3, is DTGVSQNPRHKITKRGQNVTFRCDPISEHNRLYWYRQTLGQGPEFLTYFQNEAQLEKSRLLSDRFSAERPKGSFSTLEIQRTEQGDSAMYLCASSSHEKLFFGSGTQLSVL.

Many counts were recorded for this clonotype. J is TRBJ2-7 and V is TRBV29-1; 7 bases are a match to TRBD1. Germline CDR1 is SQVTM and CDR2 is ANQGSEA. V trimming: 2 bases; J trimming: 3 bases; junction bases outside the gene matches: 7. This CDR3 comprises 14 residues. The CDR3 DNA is TGCAGCGTTGAAAGGACAGGACCCATCTACGAGCAGTACTTC. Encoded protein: CSVERTGPIYEQYF.

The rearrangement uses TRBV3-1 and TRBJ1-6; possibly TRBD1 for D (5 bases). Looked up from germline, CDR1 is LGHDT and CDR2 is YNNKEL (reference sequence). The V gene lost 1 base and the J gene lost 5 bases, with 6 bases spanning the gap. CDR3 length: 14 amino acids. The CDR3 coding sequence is TGTGCCAGCAGCCAAGCAGGGAATAATTCACCCCTCCACTTT. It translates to CASSQAGNNSPLHF.

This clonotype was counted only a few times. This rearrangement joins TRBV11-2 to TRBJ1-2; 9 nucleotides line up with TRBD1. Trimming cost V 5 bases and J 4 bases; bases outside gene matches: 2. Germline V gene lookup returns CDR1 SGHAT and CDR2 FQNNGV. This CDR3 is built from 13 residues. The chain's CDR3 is CASSTDRGYGYTF. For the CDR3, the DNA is TGTGCCAGCAGCACGGACAGGGGCTATGGCTACACCTTC.

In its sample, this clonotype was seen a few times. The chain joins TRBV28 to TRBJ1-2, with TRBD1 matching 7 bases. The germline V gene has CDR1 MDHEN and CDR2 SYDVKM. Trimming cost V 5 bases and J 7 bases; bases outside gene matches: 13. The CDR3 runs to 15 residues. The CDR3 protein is CASSTRTGVIFGYTF. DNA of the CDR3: TGTGCCAGCAGTACCCGGACAGGAGTCATATTTGGCTACACCTTC.

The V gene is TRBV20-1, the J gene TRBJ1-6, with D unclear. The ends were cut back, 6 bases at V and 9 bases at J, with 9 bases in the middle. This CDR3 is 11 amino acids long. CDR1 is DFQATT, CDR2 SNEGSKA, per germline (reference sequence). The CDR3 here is CSASPGSPLHF. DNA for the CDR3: TGCAGTGCAAGTCCCGGTTCACCCCTCCACTTT.

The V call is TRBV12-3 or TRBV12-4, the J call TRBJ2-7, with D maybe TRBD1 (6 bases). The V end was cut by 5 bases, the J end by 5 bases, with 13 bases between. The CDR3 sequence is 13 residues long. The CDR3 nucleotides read TGTGCCAGCAGTCAGGGACAAGTCGACGAGCAGTACTTC. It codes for CASSQGQVDEQYF.

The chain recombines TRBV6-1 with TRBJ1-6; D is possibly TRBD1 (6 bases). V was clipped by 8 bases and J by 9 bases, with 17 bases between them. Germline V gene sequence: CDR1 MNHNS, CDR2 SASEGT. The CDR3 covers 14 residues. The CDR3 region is CASEGQGLGSPLHF. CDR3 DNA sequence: TGTGCCAGCGAGGGCCAGGGGCTGGGTTCACCCCTCCACTTT.

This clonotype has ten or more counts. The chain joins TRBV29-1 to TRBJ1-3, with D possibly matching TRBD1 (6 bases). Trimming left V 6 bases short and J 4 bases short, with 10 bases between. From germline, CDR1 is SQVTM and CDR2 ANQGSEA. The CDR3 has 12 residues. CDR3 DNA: TGCAGCGTCCAGGGGAACGGAAACACCATATATTTT. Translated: CSVQGNGNTIYF.

CDR3 sequence (DNA): TGTGCCACCAGTGATCCCGCGGTTGAGGGGGCCAACGTCCTGACTTTC. It yields the protein CATSDPAVEGANVLTF. The rearrangement joins TRBV24-1 to TRBJ2-6; D remains unclear. CDR3 length: 16 amino acids. Germline CDR1 and CDR2: KGHDR and SFDVKD. With 3 bases removed from V and 4 bases from J, the gap between germline ends came to 12 bases.

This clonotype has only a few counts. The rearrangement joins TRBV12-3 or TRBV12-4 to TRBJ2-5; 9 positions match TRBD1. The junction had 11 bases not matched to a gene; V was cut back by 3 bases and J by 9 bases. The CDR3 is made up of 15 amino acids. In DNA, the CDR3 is TGTGCCAGCAGTTTGTTGGGACAGGGCATGGAGGCCCAGTACTTC. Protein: CASSLLGQGMEAQYF.

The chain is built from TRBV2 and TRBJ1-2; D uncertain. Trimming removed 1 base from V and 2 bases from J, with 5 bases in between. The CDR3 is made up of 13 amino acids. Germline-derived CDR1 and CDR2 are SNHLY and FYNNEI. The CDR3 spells CASSEERNYGYTF. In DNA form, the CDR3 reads TGTGCCAGCAGTGAAGAAAGGAACTATGGCTACACCTTC. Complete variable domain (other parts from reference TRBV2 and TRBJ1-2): EPEVTQTPSHQVTQMGQEVILRCVPISNHLYFYWYRQILGQKVEFLVSFYNNEISEKSEIFDDQFSVERPDGSNFTLKIRSTKLEDSAMYFCASSEERNYGYTFGSGTRLTVV.

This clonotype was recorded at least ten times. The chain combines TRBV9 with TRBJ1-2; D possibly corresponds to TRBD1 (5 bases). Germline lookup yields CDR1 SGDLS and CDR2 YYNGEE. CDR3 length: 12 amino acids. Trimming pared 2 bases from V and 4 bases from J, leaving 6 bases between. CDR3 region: CASSVDSYGYTF. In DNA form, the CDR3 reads TGTGCCAGCAGCGTCGACAGCTATGGCTACACCTTC.

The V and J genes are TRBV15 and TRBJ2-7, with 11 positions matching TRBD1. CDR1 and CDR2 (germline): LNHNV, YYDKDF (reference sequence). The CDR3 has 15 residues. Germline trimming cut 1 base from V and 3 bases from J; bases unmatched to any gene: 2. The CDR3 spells CATSRAGTGGYEQYF. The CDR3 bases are TGTGCCACCAGCAGAGCCGGGACAGGGGGCTACGAGCAGTACTTC.

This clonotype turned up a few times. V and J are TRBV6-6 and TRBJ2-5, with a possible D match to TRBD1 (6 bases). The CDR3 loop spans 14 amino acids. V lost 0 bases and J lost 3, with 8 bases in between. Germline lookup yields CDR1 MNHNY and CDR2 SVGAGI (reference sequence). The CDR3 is CASSYSDSKETQYF. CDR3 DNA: TGTGCCAGCAGTTACTCGGACAGCAAAGAGACCCAGTACTTC.

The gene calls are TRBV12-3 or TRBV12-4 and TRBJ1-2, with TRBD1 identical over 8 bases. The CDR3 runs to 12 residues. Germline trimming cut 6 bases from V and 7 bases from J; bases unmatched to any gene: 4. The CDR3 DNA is TGTGCCAGCAGAGAGACAGGGGCTGGCTACACCTTC. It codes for CASRETGAGYTF.

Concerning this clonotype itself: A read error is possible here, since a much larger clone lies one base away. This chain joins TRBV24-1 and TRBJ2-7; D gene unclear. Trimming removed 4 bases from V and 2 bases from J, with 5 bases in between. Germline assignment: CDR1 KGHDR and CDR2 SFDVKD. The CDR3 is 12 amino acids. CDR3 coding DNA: TGTGCCACCAGTGAGTTGGCCTACGAGCAGTACTTC. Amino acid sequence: CATSELAYEQYF.

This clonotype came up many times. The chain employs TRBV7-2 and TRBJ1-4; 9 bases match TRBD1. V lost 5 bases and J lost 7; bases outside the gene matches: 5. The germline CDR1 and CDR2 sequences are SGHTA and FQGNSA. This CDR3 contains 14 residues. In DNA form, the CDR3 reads TGTGCCAGCAGCCAACAGGGGGCGGGTGAAAAACTGTTTTTT. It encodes CASSQQGAGEKLFF.

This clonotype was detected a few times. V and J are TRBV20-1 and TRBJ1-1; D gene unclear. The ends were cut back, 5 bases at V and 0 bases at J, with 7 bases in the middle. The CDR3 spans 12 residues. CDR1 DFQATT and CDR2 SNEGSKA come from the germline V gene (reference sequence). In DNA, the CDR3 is TGCAGTGCTGGGGAGTTGAACACTGAAGCTTTCTTT. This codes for CSAGELNTEAFF.

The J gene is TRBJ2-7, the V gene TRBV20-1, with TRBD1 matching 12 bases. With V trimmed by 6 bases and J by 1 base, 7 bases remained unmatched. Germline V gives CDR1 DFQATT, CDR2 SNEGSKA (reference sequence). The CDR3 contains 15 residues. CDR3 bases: TGCAGTGCCCAAACGGGACAGGGGGCATCCTACGAGCAGTACTTC. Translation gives CSAQTGQGASYEQYF.

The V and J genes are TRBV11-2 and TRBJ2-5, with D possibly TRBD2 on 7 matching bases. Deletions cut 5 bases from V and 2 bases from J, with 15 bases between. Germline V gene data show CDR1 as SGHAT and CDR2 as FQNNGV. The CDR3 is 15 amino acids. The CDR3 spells CASSIRGGGQETQYF. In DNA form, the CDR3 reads TGTGCCAGCAGCATCAGGGGAGGGGGGCAAGAGACCCAGTACTTC.

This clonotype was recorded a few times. The CDR3 nucleotides are TGTGCCAGCAGTCTCCAGAGGTCCGGGGAGCTGTTTTTT. Protein: CASSLQRSGELFF. The chain carries TRBV6-5 and TRBJ2-2; D remains ambiguous. V lost 5 bases and J 6 bases, leaving 10 bases between the germline ends. The V gene's germline CDR1 is MNHEY and CDR2 SVGAGI. This CDR3 is 13 amino acids long.

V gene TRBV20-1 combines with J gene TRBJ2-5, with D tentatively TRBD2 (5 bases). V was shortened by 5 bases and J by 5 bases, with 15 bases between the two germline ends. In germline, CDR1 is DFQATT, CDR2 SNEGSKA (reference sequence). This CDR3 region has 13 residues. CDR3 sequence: CSAPETSMETQYF. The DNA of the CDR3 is TGCAGTGCTCCTGAAACTAGTATGGAGACCCAGTACTTC.

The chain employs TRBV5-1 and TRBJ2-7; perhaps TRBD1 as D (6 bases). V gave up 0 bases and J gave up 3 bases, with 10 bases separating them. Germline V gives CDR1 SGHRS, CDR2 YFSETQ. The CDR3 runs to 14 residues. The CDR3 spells CASSLEGGHYEQYF. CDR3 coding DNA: TGCGCCAGCAGCTTGGAAGGGGGACACTACGAGCAGTACTTC.

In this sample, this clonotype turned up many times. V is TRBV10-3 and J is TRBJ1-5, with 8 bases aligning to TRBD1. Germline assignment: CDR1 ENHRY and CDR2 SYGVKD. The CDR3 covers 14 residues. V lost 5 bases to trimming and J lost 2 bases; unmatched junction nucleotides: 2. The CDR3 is CAISPGQGNQPQHF. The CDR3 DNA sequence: TGTGCCATCAGTCCGGGACAGGGCAATCAGCCCCAGCATTTT.